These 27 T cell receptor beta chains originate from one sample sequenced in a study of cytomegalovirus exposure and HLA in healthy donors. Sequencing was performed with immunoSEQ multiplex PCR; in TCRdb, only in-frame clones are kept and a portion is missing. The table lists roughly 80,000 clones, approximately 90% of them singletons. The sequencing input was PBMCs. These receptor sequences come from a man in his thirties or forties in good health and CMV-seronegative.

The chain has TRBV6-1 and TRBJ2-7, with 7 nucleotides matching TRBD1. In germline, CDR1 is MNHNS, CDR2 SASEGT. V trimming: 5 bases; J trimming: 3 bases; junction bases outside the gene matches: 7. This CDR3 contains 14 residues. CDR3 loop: CASSTTRGNYEQYF. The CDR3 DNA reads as TGTGCCAGCAGTACCACCAGGGGGAACTACGAGCAGTACTTC.

The CDR3 sequence: CASIRLAGEVGELFF. The CDR3 coding sequence is TGTGCCAGCATCCGGCTAGCGGGAGAGGTCGGGGAGCTGTTTTTT. The chain joins TRBV6-5 to TRBJ2-2, with 10 bases that match TRBD2. Germline V gene lookup returns CDR1 MNHEY and CDR2 SVGAGI. V gave up 7 bases and J gave up 7 bases; unmatched junction bases: 9. The CDR3 extends over 15 amino acids.

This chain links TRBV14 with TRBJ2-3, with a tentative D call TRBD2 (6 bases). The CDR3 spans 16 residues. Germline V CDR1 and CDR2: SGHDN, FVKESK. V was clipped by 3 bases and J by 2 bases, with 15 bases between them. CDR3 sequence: CASSHQSGAFTDTQYF. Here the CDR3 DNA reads TGTGCCAGCAGCCATCAGTCGGGAGCTTTCACAGATACGCAGTATTTT.

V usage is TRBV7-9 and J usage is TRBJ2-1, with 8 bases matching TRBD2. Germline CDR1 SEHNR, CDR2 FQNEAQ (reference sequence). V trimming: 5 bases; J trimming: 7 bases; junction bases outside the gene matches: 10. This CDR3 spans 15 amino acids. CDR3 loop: CASSPQTSELNEQFF. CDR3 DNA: TGTGCCAGCAGCCCGCAGACTAGCGAATTAAATGAGCAGTTCTTC.

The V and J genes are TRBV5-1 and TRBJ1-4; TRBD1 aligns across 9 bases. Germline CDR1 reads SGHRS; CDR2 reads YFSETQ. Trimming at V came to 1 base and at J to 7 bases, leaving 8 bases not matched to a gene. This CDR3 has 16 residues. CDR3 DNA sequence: TGCGCCAGCAGCTTGCGGCCACAGGGGGCTGGTGAAAAACTGTTTTTT. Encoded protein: CASSLRPQGAGEKLFF. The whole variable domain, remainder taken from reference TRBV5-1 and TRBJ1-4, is KAGVTQTPRYLIKTRGQQVTLSCSPISGHRSVSWYQQTPGQGLQFLFEYFSETQRNKGNFPGRFSGRQFSNSRSEMNVSTLELGDSALYLCASSLRPQGAGEKLFFGSGTQLSVL.

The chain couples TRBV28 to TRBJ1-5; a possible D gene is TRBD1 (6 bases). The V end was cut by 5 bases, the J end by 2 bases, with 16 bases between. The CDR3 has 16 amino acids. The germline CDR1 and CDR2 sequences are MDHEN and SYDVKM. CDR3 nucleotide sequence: TGTGCCAGCAGTCTTAAGGGGGTTTTCGGCAATCAGCCCCAGCATTTT. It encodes CASSLKGVFGNQPQHF.

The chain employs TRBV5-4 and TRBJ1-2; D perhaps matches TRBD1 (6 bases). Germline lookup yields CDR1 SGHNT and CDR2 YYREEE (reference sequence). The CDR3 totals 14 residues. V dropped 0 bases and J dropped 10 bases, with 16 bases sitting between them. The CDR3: CASSLVGGRSIYTF. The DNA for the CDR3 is TGTGCCAGCAGCTTGGTGGGGGGGCGGTCAATCTACACCTTC. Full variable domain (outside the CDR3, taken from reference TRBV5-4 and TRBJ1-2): ETGVTQSPTHLIKTRGQQVTLRCSSQSGHNTVSWYQQALGQGPQFIFQYYREEENGRGNFPPRFSGLQFPNYSSELNVNALELDDSALYLCASSLVGGRSIYTFGSGTRLTVV.

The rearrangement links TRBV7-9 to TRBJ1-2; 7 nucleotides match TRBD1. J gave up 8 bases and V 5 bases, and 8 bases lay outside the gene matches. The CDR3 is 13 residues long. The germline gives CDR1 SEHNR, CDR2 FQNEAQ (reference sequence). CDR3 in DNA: TGTGCCAGCAGCCCAGGGGGGTTAGAGGGCTACACCTTC. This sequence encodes CASSPGGLEGYTF.

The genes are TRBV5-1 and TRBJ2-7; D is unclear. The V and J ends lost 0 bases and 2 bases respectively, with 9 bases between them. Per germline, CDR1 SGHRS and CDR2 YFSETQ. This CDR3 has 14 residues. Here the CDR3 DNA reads TGCGCCAGCAGCTTGGCCCTAGAGACCTACGAGCAGTACTTC. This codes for CASSLALETYEQYF.

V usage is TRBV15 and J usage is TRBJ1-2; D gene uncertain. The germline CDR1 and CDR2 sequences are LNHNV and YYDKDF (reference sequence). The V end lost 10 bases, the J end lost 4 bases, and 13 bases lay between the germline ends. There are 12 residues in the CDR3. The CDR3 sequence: CASSRDFYGYTF. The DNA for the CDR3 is TGTGCCAGCTCCCGGGATTTCTATGGCTACACCTTC.

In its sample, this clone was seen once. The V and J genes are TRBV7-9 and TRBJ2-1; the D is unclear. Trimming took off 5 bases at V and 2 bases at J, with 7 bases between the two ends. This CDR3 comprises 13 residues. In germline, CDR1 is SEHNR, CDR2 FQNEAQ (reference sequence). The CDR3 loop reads CASSQVPYNEQFF. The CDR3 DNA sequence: TGTGCCAGCAGCCAGGTCCCCTACAATGAGCAGTTCTTC.

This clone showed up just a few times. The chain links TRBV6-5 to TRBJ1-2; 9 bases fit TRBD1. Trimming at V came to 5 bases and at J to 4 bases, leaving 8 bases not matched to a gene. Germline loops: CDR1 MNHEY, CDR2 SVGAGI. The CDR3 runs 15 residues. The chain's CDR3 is CASSNPTGGIYGYTF. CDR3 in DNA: TGTGCCAGCAGTAACCCGACAGGGGGTATCTATGGCTACACCTTC.

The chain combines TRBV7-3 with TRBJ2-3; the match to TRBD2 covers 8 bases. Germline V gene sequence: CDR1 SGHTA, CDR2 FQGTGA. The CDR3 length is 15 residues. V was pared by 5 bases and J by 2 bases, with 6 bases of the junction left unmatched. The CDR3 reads CASSPISGNTDTQYF. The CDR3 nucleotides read TGTGCCAGCAGCCCCATTAGCGGGAACACAGATACGCAGTATTTT.

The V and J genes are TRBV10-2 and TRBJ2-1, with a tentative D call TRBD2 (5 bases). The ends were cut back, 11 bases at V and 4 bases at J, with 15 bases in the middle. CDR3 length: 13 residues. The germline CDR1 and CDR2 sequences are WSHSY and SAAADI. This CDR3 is CASGILRYNEQFF. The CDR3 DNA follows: TGCGCCTCCGGGATCCTACGATACAATGAGCAGTTCTTC.

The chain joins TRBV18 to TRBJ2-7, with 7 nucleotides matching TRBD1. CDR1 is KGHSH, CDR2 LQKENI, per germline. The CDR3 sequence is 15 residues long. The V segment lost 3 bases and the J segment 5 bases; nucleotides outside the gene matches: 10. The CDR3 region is CASSPGTVSTHEQYF. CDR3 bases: TGTGCCAGCTCACCTGGGACAGTAAGTACCCACGAGCAGTACTTC.

The CDR3 loop is CASSLLGQSSSGNTIYF. The CDR3 DNA sequence: TGTGCCAGCAGTTTACTGGGACAGTCAAGCTCTGGAAACACCATATATTTT. V is TRBV28 and J is TRBJ1-3; 7 nucleotides align to TRBD1. Germline trimming cut 2 bases from V and 0 bases from J; bases unmatched to any gene: 7. CDR1 and CDR2 (germline): MDHEN, SYDVKM. The CDR3 sequence is 17 residues long.

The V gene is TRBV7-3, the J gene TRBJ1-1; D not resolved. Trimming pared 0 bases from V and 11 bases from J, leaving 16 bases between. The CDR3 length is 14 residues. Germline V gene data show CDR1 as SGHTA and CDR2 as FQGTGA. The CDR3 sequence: CASSLTPSTRRAFF. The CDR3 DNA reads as TGTGCCAGCAGCTTAACTCCTTCAACCCGTCGGGCTTTCTTT.

In DNA, the CDR3 is TGTGCCAGCAGCAGACTAGCGGAGGGAGATACGCAGTATTTT. Its translation is CASSRLAEGDTQYF. V gene TRBV7-9 combines with J gene TRBJ2-3; TRBD2 matches at 9 bases. V shed 5 bases and J 5 bases; nucleotides not matched to a gene: 5. Looked up from germline, CDR1 is SEHNR and CDR2 is FQNEAQ (reference sequence). The CDR3 is 14 residues long.

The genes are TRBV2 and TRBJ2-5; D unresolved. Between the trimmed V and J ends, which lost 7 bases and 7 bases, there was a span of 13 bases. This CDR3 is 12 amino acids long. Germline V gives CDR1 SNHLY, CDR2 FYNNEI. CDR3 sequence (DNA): TGTGCCAGCAAGCAGGAATTGGGGACCCAGTACTTC. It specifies CASKQELGTQYF.

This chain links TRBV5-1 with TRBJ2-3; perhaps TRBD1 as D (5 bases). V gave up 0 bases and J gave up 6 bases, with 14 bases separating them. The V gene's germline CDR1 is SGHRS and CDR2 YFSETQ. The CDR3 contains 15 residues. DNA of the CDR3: TGCGCCAGCAGCTTGGAACAGGTATCCCCCGATACGCAGTATTTT. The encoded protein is CASSLEQVSPDTQYF.

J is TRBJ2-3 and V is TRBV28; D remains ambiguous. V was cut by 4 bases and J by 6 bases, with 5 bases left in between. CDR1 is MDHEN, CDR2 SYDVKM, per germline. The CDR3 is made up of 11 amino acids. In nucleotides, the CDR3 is TGTGCCAGCAGTTCTCTCGATACGCAGTATTTT. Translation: CASSSLDTQYF. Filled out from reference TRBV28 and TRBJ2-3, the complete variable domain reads DVKVTQSSRYLVKRTGEKVFLECVQDMDHENMFWYRQDPGLGLRLIYFSYDVKMKEKGDIPEGYSVSREKKERFSLILESASTNQTSMYLCASSSLDTQYFGPGTRLTVL.

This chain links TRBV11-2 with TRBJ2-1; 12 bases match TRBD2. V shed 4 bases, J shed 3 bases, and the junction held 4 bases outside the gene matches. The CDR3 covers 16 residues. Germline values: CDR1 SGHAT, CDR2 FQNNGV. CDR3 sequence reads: CASSSPLAGGYNEQFF. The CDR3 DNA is TGTGCCAGCAGCTCTCCACTAGCGGGGGGCTACAATGAGCAGTTCTTC.

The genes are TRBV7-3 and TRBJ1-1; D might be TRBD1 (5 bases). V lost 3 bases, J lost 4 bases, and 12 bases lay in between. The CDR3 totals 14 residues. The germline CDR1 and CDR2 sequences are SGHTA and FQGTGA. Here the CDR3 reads CASSFGGVGTEAFF. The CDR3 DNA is TGTGCCAGCAGCTTTGGAGGGGTAGGCACTGAAGCTTTCTTT.

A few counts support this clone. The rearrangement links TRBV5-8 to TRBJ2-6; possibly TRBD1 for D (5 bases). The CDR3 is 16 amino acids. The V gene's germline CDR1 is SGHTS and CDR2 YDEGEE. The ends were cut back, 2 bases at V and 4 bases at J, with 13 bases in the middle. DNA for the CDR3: TGTGCCAGCAGCTTCCATCAGGGATCCGGGGCCAACGTCCTGACTTTC. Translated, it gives CASSFHQGSGANVLTF.

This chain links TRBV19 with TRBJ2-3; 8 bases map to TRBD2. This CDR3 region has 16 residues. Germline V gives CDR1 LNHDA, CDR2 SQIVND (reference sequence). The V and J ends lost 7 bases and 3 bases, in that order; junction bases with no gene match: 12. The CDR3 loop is CASTPGGAAGTDTQYF. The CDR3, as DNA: TGTGCCAGTACCCCGGGGGGGGCCGCGGGGACAGATACGCAGTATTTT.

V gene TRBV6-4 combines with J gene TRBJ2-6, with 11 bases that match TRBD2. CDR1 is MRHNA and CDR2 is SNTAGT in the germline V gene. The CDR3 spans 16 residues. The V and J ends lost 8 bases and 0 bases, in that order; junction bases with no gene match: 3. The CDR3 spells CASASGGTSGANVLTF. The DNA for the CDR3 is TGTGCCAGCGCTAGCGGGGGGACCTCTGGGGCCAACGTCCTGACTTTC.

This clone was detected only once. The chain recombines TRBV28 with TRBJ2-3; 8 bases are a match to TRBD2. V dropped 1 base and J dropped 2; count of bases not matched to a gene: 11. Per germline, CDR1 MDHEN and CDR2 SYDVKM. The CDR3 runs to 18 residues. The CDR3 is CASSLSPSLRGATDTQYF. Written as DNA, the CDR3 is TGTGCCAGCAGTTTATCCCCGAGTTTGCGGGGGGCCACAGATACGCAGTATTTT. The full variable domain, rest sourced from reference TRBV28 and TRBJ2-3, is DVKVTQSSRYLVKRTGEKVFLECVQDMDHENMFWYRQDPGLGLRLIYFSYDVKMKEKGDIPEGYSVSREKKERFSLILESASTNQTSMYLCASSLSPSLRGATDTQYFGPGTRLTVL.